These 31 T cell receptor beta chains came from one sample sequenced in a study of post-analysis software for immune sequencing data. Findings of the study overall: TRBV segments more frequent in patients than in controls numbered five and included TRBV5-6, TRBV5-1 and TRBV20-1.

Sequencing libraries made from TCR beta cDNA carried unique molecular identifiers. TCRdb reprocessed the PCR reads with MiXCR, giving one entry per CDR3 protein. The sample includes 550,000 to 700,000 distinct CDR3 sequences, roughly 47% of them seen just once. These receptors lack a known antigen. Sequencing was performed on blood. The receptors come from a girl aged 10-17 years with multiple sclerosis.

This clonotype was detected only a few times. This chain connects TRBV10-3 to TRBJ1-1; possibly TRBD1 for D (6 bases). The germline V and J ends were trimmed by 2 bases and 2 bases, with 9 bases remaining between them. There are 14 residues in the CDR3. Germline V gene lookup returns CDR1 ENHRY and CDR2 SYGVKD. CDR3: CAISEPGENTEAFF. The CDR3 coding sequence is TGTGCCATCAGTGAGCCAGGGGAAAACACTGAAGCTTTCTTT.

This clonotype came up a few times. The chain is built from TRBV12-3 or TRBV12-4 and TRBJ1-6; no definite D call. Trimming stripped 5 bases from V and 7 bases from J, with 9 bases between. The CDR3 runs 13 residues. This CDR3 reads CASSPNRNSPLHF. The DNA of the CDR3 is TGTGCCAGCAGTCCAAATAGGAATTCACCCCTCCACTTT.

V is TRBV12-3 or TRBV12-4 and J is TRBJ2-3; 7 bases are shared with TRBD2. V lost 6 bases to trimming and J lost 11 bases; unmatched junction nucleotides: 17. The CDR3 is made up of 15 amino acids. CDR3 sequence: CASRGSLAGTDVQYF. CDR3 DNA: TGTGCCAGCAGGGGGAGTTTAGCGGGCACAGATGTGCAGTATTTT.

CDR3: CASSSTGGHQPQHF. CDR3 sequence (DNA): TGTGCCAGCAGTTCGACAGGGGGACATCAGCCCCAGCATTTT. V and J are TRBV12-3 or TRBV12-4 and TRBJ1-5, with 9 nucleotides matching TRBD1. This CDR3 region has 14 residues. V shed 4 bases and J 5 bases; nucleotides not matched to a gene: 3.

This rearrangement joins TRBV7-9 to TRBJ2-3; D perhaps matches TRBD2 (5 bases). Germline CDR1 is SEHNR and CDR2 is FQNEAQ (reference sequence). This CDR3 contains 15 residues. V shed 3 bases and J shed 2 bases, with 12 bases lying between them. This chain's CDR3 is CASSLDLPATDTQYF. CDR3 DNA: TGTGCCAGCAGCTTGGACTTGCCCGCCACAGATACGCAGTATTTT.

Of note for this clonotype: At one boundary the junction diverges from the germline segment, which might be a read error. This chain connects TRBV20-1 to TRBJ1-5; a possible D gene is TRBD1 (5 bases). Germline V gene sequence: CDR1 DFQATT, CDR2 SNEGSKA (reference sequence). This CDR3 is built from 15 residues. The CDR3 loop reads CSARPGGRTNQPQHF. The CDR3 DNA follows: TGCAGTGCTAGACCCGGGGGACGGACCAATCAGCCCCAACATTTT.

This clonotype appeared once. The CDR3 nucleotides read TGCAGTGCTAGTTGGGGCAACACCGGGGAGCTGTTTTTT. Its translation is CSASWGNTGELFF. The V and J genes are TRBV20-1 and TRBJ2-2; D may be TRBD1 (5 bases). In germline, CDR1 is DFQATT, CDR2 SNEGSKA (reference sequence). V lost 3 bases, J lost 2 bases, and 7 bases lay in between. The CDR3 runs to 13 residues.

This clonotype occurred a few times. The V gene is TRBV18, the J gene TRBJ2-7, with D possibly matching TRBD2 (5 bases). The CDR3 is 13 amino acids. Trimming shortened V by 5 bases and J by 5 bases, and 13 bases separated the two germline ends. The germline V gene encodes CDR1 KGHSH and CDR2 LQKENI. The CDR3 DNA reads as TGTGCCAGCTCATTTGGCCAGGAGGACGAGCAGTACTTC. It specifies CASSFGQEDEQYF.

This clonotype was counted only a few times. The chain uses TRBV5-1 and TRBJ1-2; a possible D gene is TRBD1 (5 bases). The V end lost 1 base, the J end lost 3 bases, and 10 bases lay between the germline ends. This CDR3 region has 14 residues. Per germline, CDR1 SGHRS and CDR2 YFSETQ. The CDR3: CASSLLTQDYGYTF. Here the CDR3 DNA reads TGCGCCAGCAGCTTGCTGACACAGGACTATGGCTACACCTTC.

This chain joins TRBV30 and TRBJ1-6; 9 nucleotides match TRBD1. The ends lost 5 bases at V and 10 bases at J; junction bases unmatched: 9. Germline assignment: CDR1 GTSNPN and CDR2 SVGIG (reference sequence). The CDR3 is made up of 14 amino acids. The CDR3 nucleotides are TGTGCCTGGGCTCGGGACAGGGTTAACTCACCCCTCCACTTT. This encodes CAWARDRVNSPLHF.

The rearrangement joins TRBV3-1 to TRBJ2-5; D is possibly TRBD2 (6 bases). In germline, CDR1 is LGHDT, CDR2 YNNKEL (reference sequence). V dropped 0 bases and J dropped 4 bases, with 9 bases sitting between them. The CDR3 consists of 14 residues. The chain's CDR3 is CASSQDLGGETQYF. DNA for the CDR3: TGTGCCAGCAGCCAAGACCTGGGGGGAGAGACCCAGTACTTC.

The CDR3 is CASSSTGGASGIQPQHF. Here the CDR3 DNA reads TGTGCCAGCAGCTCCACAGGGGGCGCGTCTGGGATTCAGCCCCAGCATTTT. The V and J genes are TRBV7-2 and TRBJ1-5; 9 bases are shared with TRBD1. This CDR3 has 17 amino acids. CDR1 is SGHTA and CDR2 is FQGNSA in the germline V gene. V dropped 4 bases and J dropped 6; count of bases not matched to a gene: 13.

The V gene is TRBV12-3 or TRBV12-4, the J gene TRBJ1-1; D might be TRBD1 (6 bases). Trimming left V 4 bases short and J 0 bases short, with 6 bases between. This CDR3 comprises 13 residues. The CDR3 spells CASSWDMNTEAFF. Here the CDR3 DNA reads TGTGCCAGCAGTTGGGACATGAACACTGAAGCTTTCTTT.

About this clonotype: At one end, the junction sequence differs from germline, possibly due to a read error. The chain couples TRBV7-2 to TRBJ2-7; 7 nucleotides line up with TRBD2. Germline V lookup: CDR1 SGHTA, CDR2 FQGNSA. The CDR3 is 15 residues long. The CDR3 sequence: CASSLQGLTSDEQYF. CDR3 DNA sequence: TGTGCCAGCAGCTTACAGGGACTAACCTCCGACGAGCAGTACTTC.

The chain's CDR3 is CASSLSAPAARETQYF. CDR3 in DNA: TGTGCCAGCAGTTTGTCTGCTCCGGCGGCTCGAGAGACCCAGTACTTC. The V and J genes are TRBV27 and TRBJ2-5, with D unresolved. Germline V gene sequence: CDR1 MNHEY, CDR2 SMNVEV (reference sequence). The CDR3 contains 16 residues. Trimming stripped 3 bases from V and 4 bases from J, with 18 bases between.

V is TRBV20-1 and J is TRBJ2-7; 9 bases agree with TRBD1. V was clipped by 0 bases and J by 3 bases; unmatched bases: 3. The CDR3 has 14 residues. Germline V gene sequence: CDR1 DFQATT, CDR2 SNEGSKA (reference sequence). The CDR3 loop reads CSARDADRGYEQYF. CDR3 nucleotide sequence: TGCAGTGCTAGAGACGCGGACAGGGGCTACGAGCAGTACTTC.

V gene TRBV5-1 combines with J gene TRBJ1-2; D gene uncertain. The CDR3 runs to 12 residues. Germline assignment: CDR1 SGHRS and CDR2 YFSETQ. V gave up 5 bases and J gave up 2 bases, with 7 bases separating them. CDR3 amino acids: CASRAENYGYTF. CDR3 in DNA: TGCGCCAGCAGGGCAGAGAACTATGGCTACACCTTC.

This clonotype was picked up a small number of times. This sequence joins TRBV12-3 or TRBV12-4 and TRBJ2-7; a possible D gene is TRBD1 (6 bases). Trimming stripped 7 bases from V and 4 bases from J, with 17 bases between. This CDR3 is built from 14 residues. CDR3 sequence: CASTHPGQGYEQYF. The CDR3 nucleotides read TGTGCCAGCACCCACCCGGGACAAGGTTACGAGCAGTACTTC.

The chain uses TRBV24-1 and TRBJ2-1, with 7 positions matching TRBD1. Germline assignment: CDR1 KGHDR and CDR2 SFDVKD. V dropped 4 bases and J dropped 5; count of bases not matched to a gene: 7. The CDR3 runs 15 residues. The DNA of the CDR3 is TGTGCCACCAGTGACCGACAGGGTTGGGACAATGAGCAGTTCTTC. Encoded protein: CATSDRQGWDNEQFF.

Only a few counts were recorded for this clonotype. V and J are TRBV5-5 and TRBJ2-3; D perhaps matches TRBD1 (6 bases). CDR3 size: 13 residues. Germline V gene lookup returns CDR1 SGHKS and CDR2 YYEKEE (reference sequence). V was clipped by 7 bases and J by 3 bases, with 12 bases between them. The CDR3 region has the DNA TGTGCCAGCTGTACAGGGATGACAGATACGCAGTATTTT. Translating gives CASCTGMTDTQYF.

This clonotype appeared a few times. The chain carries TRBV7-6 and TRBJ2-5, with TRBD1 matching over 10 bases. The CDR3 has 17 residues. J gave up 3 bases and V 5 bases, and 12 bases lay outside the gene matches. CDR1 is SGHVS, CDR2 FNYEAQ, per germline. The CDR3: CASSTFRDRGGKETQYF. The CDR3 DNA sequence: TGTGCCAGCAGCACATTCCGGGACAGGGGCGGAAAAGAGACCCAGTACTTC. Using reference TRBV7-6 and TRBJ2-5 for the parts outside the CDR3, the full variable domain is GAGVSQSPRYKVTKRGQDVALRCDPISGHVSLYWYRQALGQGPEFLTYFNYEAQQDKSGLPNDRFSAERPEGSISTLTIQRTEQRDSAMYRCASSTFRDRGGKETQYFGPGTRLLVL.

The chain has TRBV4-1 and TRBJ2-5, with 10 bases that match TRBD1. The CDR3 consists of 16 residues. V dropped 3 bases and J dropped 5; count of bases not matched to a gene: 9. Germline CDR1 reads MGHRA; CDR2 reads YSYEKL. Here the CDR3 reads CASSQSRQGQGETQYF. The CDR3 DNA is TGCGCCAGCAGCCAGTCCCGACAGGGACAGGGGGAGACCCAGTACTTC.

The V gene is TRBV12-3 or TRBV12-4, the J gene TRBJ2-4, with TRBD1 as a possible D gene (6 bases). V was pared by 3 bases and J by 8 bases, with 11 bases between. The length of the CDR3 is 13 residues. This CDR3 is CASSLTGGDIQYF. The CDR3, as DNA: TGTGCCAGCAGTTTGACAGGCGGAGACATTCAGTACTTC.

This clonotype was observed once. This sequence joins TRBV12-5 and TRBJ2-1, with 7 bases matching TRBD2. This CDR3 spans 15 amino acids. Per germline, CDR1 LGHNT and CDR2 FRNRAP. V dropped 4 bases and J dropped 4; count of bases not matched to a gene: 7. CDR3 sequence reads: CASGWGGVQYNEQFF. The CDR3 region has the DNA TGTGCTAGTGGTTGGGGGGGGGTACAGTACAATGAGCAGTTCTTC.

V and J are TRBV5-5 and TRBJ1-1; a weak D match, TRBD1 (6 bases). Germline CDR1 is SGHKS and CDR2 is YYEKEE (reference sequence). V shed 0 bases and J shed 0 bases, with 9 bases lying between them. This CDR3 has 15 amino acids. The CDR3 is CASSLEDSLNTEAFF. The CDR3 DNA reads TGTGCCAGCAGCTTGGAGGACAGTTTGAACACTGAAGCTTTCTTT.

This chain joins TRBV5-1 and TRBJ2-5; possibly TRBD2 for D (7 bases). Trimming shortened V by 6 bases and J by 2 bases, and 11 bases separated the two germline ends. Germline lookup yields CDR1 SGHRS and CDR2 YFSETQ. The CDR3 sequence is 13 residues long. For the CDR3, the DNA is TGCGCCAGCATGGGGGGGGCTCAAGAGACCCAGTACTTC. It encodes CASMGGAQETQYF.

V is TRBV5-1 and J is TRBJ2-3, with 9 bases matching TRBD1. CDR1 and CDR2 (germline): SGHRS, YFSETQ. The CDR3 consists of 14 residues. V lost 4 bases to trimming and J lost 4 bases; unmatched junction nucleotides: 4. The chain's CDR3 is CASSEGTGSDTQYF. The CDR3, as DNA: TGCGCCAGCAGCGAAGGGACAGGGTCAGATACGCAGTATTTT.

This clonotype was recorded a few times. V and J are TRBV7-8 and TRBJ2-3; the match to TRBD2 covers 9 bases. The CDR3 length is 20 residues. CDR1 is SGHVS, CDR2 FQNEAQ, per germline. The V gene end was trimmed by 5 bases and the J gene end by 3 bases; junction bases not matched to a gene: 21. The CDR3 sequence: CASSRRGGGANEMTTDTQYF. CDR3 bases: TGTGCCAGCAGCCGCCGGGGCGGGGGGGCCAATGAAATGACTACAGATACGCAGTATTTT.

The genes are TRBV6-2 or TRBV6-3 and TRBJ1-5; TRBD1 matches 9 bases. Germline loops: CDR1 MNHEY, CDR2 SVGEGT. The junction had 14 bases not matched to a gene; V was cut back by 5 bases and J by 6 bases. This CDR3 contains 17 residues. The CDR3, as DNA: TGTGCCAGCAGTCACCGGACAGGGGAGGGCTTTGGTCAGCCCCAGCATTTT. Protein product: CASSHRTGEGFGQPQHF.

This chain connects TRBV7-9 to TRBJ2-7; the D is unclear. The ends were cut back, 5 bases at V and 0 bases at J, with 11 bases in the middle. The CDR3 is 14 residues long. Germline V CDR1 and CDR2: SEHNR, FQNEAQ (reference sequence). CDR3 in amino acids: CASSQEETSYEQYF. Written as DNA, the CDR3 is TGTGCCAGCAGCCAGGAAGAGACCTCCTACGAGCAGTACTTC.

This chain links TRBV5-4 with TRBJ2-3, with TRBD1 matching 8 bases. Germline CDR1 and CDR2: SGHNT and YYREEE (reference sequence). The CDR3 is made up of 12 amino acids. Trimming removed 4 bases from V and 11 bases from J; junction bases left unmatched: 6. CDR3 loop: CASSRDRQGQYF. The CDR3 region has the DNA TGTGCCAGCAGCAGGGACAGGCAGGGGCAGTATTTT.